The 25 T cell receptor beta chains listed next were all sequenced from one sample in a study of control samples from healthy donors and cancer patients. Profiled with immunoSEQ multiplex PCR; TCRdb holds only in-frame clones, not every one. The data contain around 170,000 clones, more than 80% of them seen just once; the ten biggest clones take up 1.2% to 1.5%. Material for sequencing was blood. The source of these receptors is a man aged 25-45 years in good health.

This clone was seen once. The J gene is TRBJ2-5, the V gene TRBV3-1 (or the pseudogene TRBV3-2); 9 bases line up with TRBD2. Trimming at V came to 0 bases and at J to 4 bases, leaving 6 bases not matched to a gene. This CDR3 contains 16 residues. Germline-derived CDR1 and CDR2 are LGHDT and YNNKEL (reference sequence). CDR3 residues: CASSQEGSGSGETQYF. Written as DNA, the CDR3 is TGTGCCAGCAGCCAAGAAGGTAGCGGGAGTGGAGAGACCCAGTACTTC.

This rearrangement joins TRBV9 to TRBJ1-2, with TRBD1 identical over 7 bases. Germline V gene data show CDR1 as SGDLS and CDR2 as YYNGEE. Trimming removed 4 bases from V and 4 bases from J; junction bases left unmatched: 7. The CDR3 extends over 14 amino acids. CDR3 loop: CASSSRRQGYGYTF. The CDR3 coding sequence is TGTGCCAGCAGCAGCAGGCGACAGGGCTATGGCTACACCTTC.

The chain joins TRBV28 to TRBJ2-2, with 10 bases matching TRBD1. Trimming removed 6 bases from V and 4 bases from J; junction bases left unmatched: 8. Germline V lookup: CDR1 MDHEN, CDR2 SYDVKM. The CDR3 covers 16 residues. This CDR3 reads CASSSGTGVITGELFF. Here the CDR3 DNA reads TGTGCCAGCAGCTCCGGGACAGGGGTTATCACCGGGGAGCTGTTTTTT.

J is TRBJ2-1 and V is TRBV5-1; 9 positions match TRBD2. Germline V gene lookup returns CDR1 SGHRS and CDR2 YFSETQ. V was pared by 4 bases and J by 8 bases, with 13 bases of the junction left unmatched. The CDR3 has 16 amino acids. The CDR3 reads CASSEGTSYGLDEQFF. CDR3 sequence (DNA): TGCGCCAGCAGCGAGGGGACTAGCTATGGTTTAGATGAGCAGTTCTTC.

The CDR3: CASSHAGTGLNQPQHF. For the CDR3, the DNA is TGTGCCAGCTCTCACGCCGGGACAGGTTTGAATCAGCCCCAGCATTTT. V gene TRBV6-6 combines with J gene TRBJ1-5; 8 nucleotides align to TRBD1. The junction had 13 bases not matched to a gene; V was cut back by 8 bases and J by 4 bases. Germline assignment: CDR1 MNHNY and CDR2 SVGAGI (reference sequence). This CDR3 is 16 amino acids long.

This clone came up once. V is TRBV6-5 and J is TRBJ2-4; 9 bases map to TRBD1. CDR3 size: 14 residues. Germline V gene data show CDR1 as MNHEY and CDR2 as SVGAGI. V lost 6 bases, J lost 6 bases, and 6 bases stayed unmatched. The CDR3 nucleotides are TGTGCCAGCAGGACCCGGACAGGGGTAAACATTCAGTACTTC. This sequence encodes CASRTRTGVNIQYF.

The CDR3 reads CASSYSTGTQYEQYF. CDR3 DNA sequence: TGTGCCAGCAGTTACTCGACGGGGACCCAATACGAGCAGTACTTC. This chain joins TRBV6-5 and TRBJ2-7; either TRBD1 or TRBD2 may supply D (5 bases each). The V end was cut by 0 bases, the J end by 4 bases, with 13 bases between. The CDR3 covers 15 residues. Germline-derived CDR1 and CDR2 are MNHEY and SVGAGI.

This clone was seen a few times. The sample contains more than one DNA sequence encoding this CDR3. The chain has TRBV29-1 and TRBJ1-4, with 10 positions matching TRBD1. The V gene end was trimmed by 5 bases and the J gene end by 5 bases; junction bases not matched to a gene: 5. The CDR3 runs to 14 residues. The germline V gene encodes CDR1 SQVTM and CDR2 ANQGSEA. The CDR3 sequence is CSVRPGQGNEKLFF. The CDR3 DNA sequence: TGCAGCGTTAGGCCGGGACAGGGGAATGAAAAACTGTTTTTT. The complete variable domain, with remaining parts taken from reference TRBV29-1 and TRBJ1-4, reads SAVISQKPSRDICQRGTSLTIQCQVDSQVTMMFWYRQQPGQSLTLIATANQGSEATYESGFVIDKFPISRPNLTFSTLTVSNMSPEDSSIYLCSVRPGQGNEKLFFGSGTQLSVL.

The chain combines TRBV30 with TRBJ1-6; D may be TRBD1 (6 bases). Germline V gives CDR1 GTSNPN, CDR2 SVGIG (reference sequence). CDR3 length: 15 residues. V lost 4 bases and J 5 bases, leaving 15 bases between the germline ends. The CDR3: CAWTWGARNNSPLHF. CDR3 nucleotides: TGTGCCTGGACTTGGGGGGCGCGCAATAATTCACCCCTCCACTTT.

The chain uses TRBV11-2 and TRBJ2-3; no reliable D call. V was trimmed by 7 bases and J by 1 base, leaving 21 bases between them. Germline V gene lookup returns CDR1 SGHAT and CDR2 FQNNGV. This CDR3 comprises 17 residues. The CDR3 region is CASTQRGGKKGTDTQYF. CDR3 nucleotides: TGTGCCAGCACCCAACGCGGCGGCAAGAAAGGCACAGATACGCAGTATTTT.

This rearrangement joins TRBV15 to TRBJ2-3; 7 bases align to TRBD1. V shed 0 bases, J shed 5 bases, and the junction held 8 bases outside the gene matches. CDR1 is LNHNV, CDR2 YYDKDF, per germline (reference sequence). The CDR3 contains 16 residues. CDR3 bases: TGTGCCACCAGCAGAGATAGCTTAACAGGGGTAGATACGCAGTATTTT. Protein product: CATSRDSLTGVDTQYF.

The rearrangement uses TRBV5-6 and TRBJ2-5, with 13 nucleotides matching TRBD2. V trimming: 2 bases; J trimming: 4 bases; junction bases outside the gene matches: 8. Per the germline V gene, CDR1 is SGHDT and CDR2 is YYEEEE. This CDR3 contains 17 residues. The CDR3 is CASSLLAGGPTSETQYF. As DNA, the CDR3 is TGTGCCAGCAGCTTACTAGCGGGAGGGCCAACCTCAGAGACCCAGTACTTC.

CDR3 DNA: TGTGCCACCAGCAGCCAGAGCTCCTATAATTCACCCCTCCACTTT. This gives the protein CATSSQSSYNSPLHF. This chain connects TRBV15 to TRBJ1-6; D ambiguous. The CDR3 length is 15 residues. Trimming took 3 bases from V and 0 from J, leaving 6 bases between them. Germline assignment: CDR1 LNHNV and CDR2 YYDKDF (reference sequence).

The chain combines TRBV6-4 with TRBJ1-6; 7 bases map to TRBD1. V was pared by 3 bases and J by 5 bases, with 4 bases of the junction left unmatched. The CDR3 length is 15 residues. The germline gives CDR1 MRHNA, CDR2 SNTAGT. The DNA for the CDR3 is TGTGCCAGCAGTGAGACAGGGAGAGATAATTCACCCCTCCACTTT. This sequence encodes CASSETGRDNSPLHF.

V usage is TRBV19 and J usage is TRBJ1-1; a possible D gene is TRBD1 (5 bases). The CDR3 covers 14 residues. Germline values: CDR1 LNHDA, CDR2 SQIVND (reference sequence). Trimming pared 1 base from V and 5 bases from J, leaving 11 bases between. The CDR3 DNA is TGTGCCAGTAGTATAGCTCCAGGGAGGACTGAAGCTTTCTTT. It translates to CASSIAPGRTEAFF.

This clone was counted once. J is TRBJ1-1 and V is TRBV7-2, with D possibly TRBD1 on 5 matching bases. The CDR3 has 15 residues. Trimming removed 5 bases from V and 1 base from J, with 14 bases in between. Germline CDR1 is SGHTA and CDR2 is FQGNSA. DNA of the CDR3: TGTGCCAGCAGCCCCAGACAGCTTAGGAACACTGAAGCTTTCTTT. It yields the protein CASSPRQLRNTEAFF.

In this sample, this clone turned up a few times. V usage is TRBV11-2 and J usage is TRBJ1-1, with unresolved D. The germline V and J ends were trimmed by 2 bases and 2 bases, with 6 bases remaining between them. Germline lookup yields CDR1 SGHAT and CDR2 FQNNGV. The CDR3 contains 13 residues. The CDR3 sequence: CASSLILNTEAFF. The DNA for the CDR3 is TGTGCCAGCAGCTTAATTTTAAACACTGAAGCTTTCTTT. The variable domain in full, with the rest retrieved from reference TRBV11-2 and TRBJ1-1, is EAGVAQSPRYKIIEKRQSVAFWCNPISGHATLYWYQQILGQGPKLLIQFQNNGVVDDSQLPKDRFSAERLKGVDSTLKIQPAKLEDSAVYLCASSLILNTEAFFGQGTRLTVV.

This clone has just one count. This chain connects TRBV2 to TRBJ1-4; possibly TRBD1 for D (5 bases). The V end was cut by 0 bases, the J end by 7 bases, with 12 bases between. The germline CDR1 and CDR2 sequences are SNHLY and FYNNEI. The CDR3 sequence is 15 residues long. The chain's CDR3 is CASSEAPGLSEKLFF. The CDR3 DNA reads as TGTGCCAGCAGTGAAGCACCAGGGCTGTCTGAAAAACTGTTTTTT.

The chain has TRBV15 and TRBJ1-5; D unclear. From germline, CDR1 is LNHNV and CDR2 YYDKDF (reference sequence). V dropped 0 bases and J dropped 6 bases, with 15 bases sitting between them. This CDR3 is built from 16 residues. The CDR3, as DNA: TGTGCCACCAGCAGAGATCGGCCCGGAGGTACTCAGCCCCAGCATTTT. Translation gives CATSRDRPGGTQPQHF.

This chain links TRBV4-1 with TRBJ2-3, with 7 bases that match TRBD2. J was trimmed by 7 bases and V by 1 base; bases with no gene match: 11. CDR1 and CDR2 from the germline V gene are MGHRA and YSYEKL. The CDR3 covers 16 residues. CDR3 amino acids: CASSQAGRAKGNTQYF. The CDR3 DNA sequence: TGCGCCAGCAGCCAAGCTGGGAGGGCCAAAGGCAATACGCAGTATTTT.

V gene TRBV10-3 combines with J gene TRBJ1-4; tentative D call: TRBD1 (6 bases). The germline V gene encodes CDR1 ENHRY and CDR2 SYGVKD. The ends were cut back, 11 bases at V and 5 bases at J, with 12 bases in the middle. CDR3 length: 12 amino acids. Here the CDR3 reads CAVGQGNEKLFF. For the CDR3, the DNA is TGTGCCGTCGGGCAGGGGAATGAAAAACTGTTTTTT.

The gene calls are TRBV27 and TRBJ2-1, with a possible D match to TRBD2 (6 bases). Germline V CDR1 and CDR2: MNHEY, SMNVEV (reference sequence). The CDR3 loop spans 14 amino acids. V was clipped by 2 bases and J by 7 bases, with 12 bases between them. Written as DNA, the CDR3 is TGTGCCAGCAGTTTAAGCGGGCCGTTGAATGAGCAGTTCTTC. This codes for CASSLSGPLNEQFF.

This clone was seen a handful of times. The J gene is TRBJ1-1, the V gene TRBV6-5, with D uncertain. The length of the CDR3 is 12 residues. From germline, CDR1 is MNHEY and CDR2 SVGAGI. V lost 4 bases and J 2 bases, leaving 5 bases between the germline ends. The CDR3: CASSSDNTEAFF. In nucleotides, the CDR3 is TGTGCCAGCAGTTCTGATAACACTGAAGCTTTCTTT.

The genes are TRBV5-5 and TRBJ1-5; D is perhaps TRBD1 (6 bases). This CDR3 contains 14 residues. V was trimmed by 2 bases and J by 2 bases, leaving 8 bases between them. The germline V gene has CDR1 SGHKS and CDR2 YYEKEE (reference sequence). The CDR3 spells CASSLQGGNQPQHF. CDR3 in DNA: TGTGCCAGCAGCTTACAGGGAGGCAATCAGCCCCAGCATTTT.

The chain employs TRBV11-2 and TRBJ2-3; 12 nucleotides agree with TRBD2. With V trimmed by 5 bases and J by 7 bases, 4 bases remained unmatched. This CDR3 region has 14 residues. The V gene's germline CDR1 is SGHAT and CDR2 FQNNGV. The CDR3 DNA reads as TGTGCCAGCAGCGCGACTAGCGGGGGTAATACGCAGTATTTT. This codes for CASSATSGGNTQYF.